Below, 11 T cell receptor beta chains from the same sample are listed, as sequenced in a study of regulatory T cells in long-lasting Graves disease. Indicated time point: newly diagnosed GD, antithyroid drugs for less than 3 months. The TCR library was made from RNA that had been extracted from PBMCs in TRIzol. Researchers made TCR beta libraries by using iRepertoire HTBI primers and running Arm-PCR on CDR3 regions. TCRdb reprocessed the multiplex PCR reads via MiXCR and lists one record per CDR3 protein. Here the sample spans hundreds of thousands of distinct CDR3 sequences, roughly 15% being singletons. A further study also used this sample, focusing on T cells in Graves' hyperthyroidism and ophthalmopathy.

Here the sequenced sample was peripheral blood mononuclear cells (PBMCs), taken at new diagnosis, from a patient treated with antithyroid drugs. The receptors were sampled from a man younger than 30 with Graves disease.

There are many counts of this clonotype. The gene calls are TRBV20-1 and TRBJ1-5; possible D gene TRBD1, 5 bases. Trimming left V 5 bases short and J 2 bases short, with 16 bases between. This CDR3 region has 15 residues. Germline V lookup: CDR1 DFQATT, CDR2 SNEGSKA (reference sequence). The CDR3 reads CSASTQGAGNQPQHF. In nucleotides, the CDR3 is TGCAGTGCTTCGACTCAGGGTGCGGGCAATCAGCCCCAGCATTTT.

This clonotype was detected many times. The CDR3 coding sequence is TGTGCCAGCAGCTTATGGCTACAGGATGTAGATACGCAGTATTTT. It specifies CASSLWLQDVDTQYF. The chain links TRBV7-9 to TRBJ2-3, with D perhaps matching TRBD1 (5 bases). V gave up 2 bases and J gave up 5 bases, with 14 bases separating them. The CDR3 has 15 residues. CDR1 and CDR2 (germline): SEHNR, FQNEAQ (reference sequence).

The chain has TRBV28 and TRBJ1-1; D unclear. This CDR3 has 15 residues. CDR1 is MDHEN and CDR2 is SYDVKM in the germline V gene. Between the trimmed V and J ends, which lost 0 bases and 1 base, there was a span of 9 bases. The DNA of the CDR3 is TGTGCCAGCAGTTTATGGGCAGGTGGGAACACTGAAGCTTTCTTT. It encodes CASSLWAGGNTEAFF.

Many counts were recorded for this clonotype. The rearrangement links TRBV30 to TRBJ1-5; D ambiguous. The V and J ends lost 5 bases and 6 bases respectively, with 20 bases between them. The germline CDR1 and CDR2 sequences are GTSNPN and SVGIG (reference sequence). The CDR3 is made up of 15 amino acids. CDR3 in amino acids: CAWGRREGAVQPQHF. CDR3 nucleotides: TGTGCCTGGGGCCGAAGGGAGGGTGCGGTTCAGCCCCAGCATTTT.

Only a few counts were recorded for this clonotype. The gene calls are TRBV20-1 and TRBJ1-2; D gene ambiguous. Trimming took 5 bases from V and 0 from J, leaving 13 bases between them. CDR3 size: 14 residues. Germline V gives CDR1 DFQATT, CDR2 SNEGSKA (reference sequence). The CDR3 region has the DNA TGCAGTGCTGGGCTACAGAGATCTAACTATGGCTACACCTTC. It yields the protein CSAGLQRSNYGYTF.

On this clonotype: Because the CDR3 is missing its conserved closing phenylalanine or tryptophan, this is likely a read error. This chain joins TRBV20-1 and TRBJ2-7; a weak D match, TRBD2 (6 bases). Trimming stripped 0 bases from V and 4 bases from J, with 25 bases between. Germline CDR1 DFQATT, CDR2 SNEGSKA (reference sequence). The CDR3 totals 18 residues. The CDR3 reads CSARDEGKPRDSGYEQYL. The CDR3 region has the DNA TGCAGTGCTAGAGATGAGGGGAAACCCCGGGACTCCGGATACGAGCAGTACCTC.

This clonotype has only one observation. Since a much larger clone is just one base distant, this may be a read error. V gene TRBV6-1 combines with J gene TRBJ2-1, with 7 bases identical to TRBD2. The V gene end was trimmed by 10 bases and the J gene end by 10 bases; junction bases not matched to a gene: 16. CDR1 and CDR2 (germline): MNHNS, SASEGT. This CDR3 is 14 amino acids long. CDR3 nucleotides: TGTGCCACCGTGAAGGAGGCGGGAGAGTACGAGCAGTTCTTC. The encoded protein is CATVKEAGEYEQFF.

Points on this clonotype: It differs at one base from a far larger clone, so likely a read error. The chain is built from TRBV25-1 and TRBJ2-5; D ambiguous. The CDR3 has 11 amino acids. Germline CDR1 and CDR2: MGHDK and SYGVNS. V lost 3 bases, J lost 5 bases, and 4 bases lay in between. CDR3 in amino acids: CASSDLETQYF. Written as DNA, the CDR3 is TGTGCCAGCAGTGACTTGGAGACCCAGTACTTC.

There are a few counts of this clonotype. CDR3 residues: CASTKPRLAGVAGGETQYF. The CDR3 bases are TGTGCCAGCACCAAACCGAGACTAGCGGGAGTGGCTGGAGGGGAGACCCAGTACTTC. The chain links TRBV3-1 to TRBJ2-1; TRBD2 matches at 12 bases. The better agreement between TRBJ2-5 and the DNA end casts doubt on the J call. The CDR3 sequence is 19 residues long. Germline V gene sequence: CDR1 LGHDT, CDR2 YNNKEL (reference sequence).

The chain couples TRBV20-1 to TRBJ1-1; D is undetermined. This CDR3 contains 12 residues. CDR1 is DFQATT and CDR2 is SNEGSKA in the germline V gene (reference sequence). V shed 3 bases and J shed 1 base, with 6 bases lying between them. CDR3 DNA sequence: TGCAGTGCTAGTGAAGAGAACACTGAAGCTTTCTTT. Translating gives CSASEENTEAFF.

This clonotype was picked up many times. This chain uses TRBV20-1 with TRBJ1-2, with D tentatively TRBD1 (5 bases). Germline CDR1 reads DFQATT; CDR2 reads SNEGSKA (reference sequence). V was clipped by 0 bases and J by 2 bases, with 19 bases between them. CDR3 size: 17 residues. The CDR3 DNA is TGCAGTGCTAGAGATTGGGCAGGGCAAACGGCCAACTATGGCTACACCTTC. This gives the protein CSARDWAGQTANYGYTF.